This T cell receptor beta chain was recovered during a study of blood T cell repertoires in COVID-19. Study in general: The study drew acute and convalescent COVID-19 samples from the United States, Italy and Spain.

Seattle patient enrollment occurred during active infection, with longitudinal follow-up thereafter. This clone was counted once. As processed by the authors: Researchers report that nucleated cell counts were estimated from reference gene primer amplification. Libraries were prepared by immunoSEQ multiplex PCR; TCRdb keeps only in-frame clonotypes and omits some of them. Clone size and the V and J calls come from that table; the DNA yielded D and trimming. Altogether under 250,000 clones are present, 92% being singletons, with the ten largest covering around 0.84%. Germline loops: CDR1 GTSNPN, CDR2 SVGIG (reference sequence). Unmatched junction bases numbered 9, after V lost 1 base and J lost 8 bases. The CDR3 loop spans 17 amino acids.

This chain joins TRBV30 and TRBJ2-1; 15 nucleotides line up with TRBD2. Sequencing was carried out using peripheral blood. This TCR derives from a man in his sixties with COVID-19, enrolled during active disease. Here the CDR3 reads CAWSAGRTSGGADEQFF. Written as DNA, the CDR3 is TGTGCCTGGAGTGCCGGACGGACTAGCGGGGGGGCCGATGAGCAGTTCTTC. Supplemented by reference TRBV30 and TRBJ2-1, the full variable domain reads SQTIHQWPATLVQPVGSPLSLECTVEGTSNPNLYWYRQAAGRGLQLLFYSVGIGQISSEVPQNLSASRPQDRQFILSSKKLLLSDSGFYLCAWSAGRTSGGADEQFFGPGTRLTVL.